The entry below describes one T cell receptor beta chain. Antigen unknown. RNA totalling roughly 0.5 to 1 ug underwent reverse transcription with random hexamers. TCR beta CDR3 was amplified by immunoSEQ multiplex PCR. This amplification extended across 54 Vbeta and 13 Jbeta segments. TCRdb ran MiXCR on the immunoSEQ multiplex PCR reads and lists one entry per CDR3 protein. The table records about 200,000 distinct CDR3 sequences, 95% of them present only once. This sample was included in a study of CD8 T cells in Susac syndrome. Whole-study results and caveats: Regarding the TCR sequencing and HLA analysis, the study admitted that a relatively small number of individuals were involved.

The sequence was collected from a human donor with multiple sclerosis. The sample was CD4+ T cells from PBMCs.

CDR3 in DNA: TGTGCCTGGAGTCCAGGGTTCATTTATCAGCCCCAGCATTTT. Protein: CAWSPGFIYQPQHF. The chain combines TRBV30 with TRBJ1-5, with D maybe TRBD1 (5 bases). The CDR3 totals 14 residues. Germline CDR1 reads GTSNPN; CDR2 reads SVGIG (reference sequence). V was pared by 2 bases and J by 5 bases, with 13 bases between.